These 10 T cell receptor beta chains were all obtained from the same sample, sequenced in a study of T-cell reconstitution after alpha-beta-depleted transplantation in children. Unique molecular identifiers featured in how the TCRbeta library was prepared. TCRdb re-called the PCR reads with MiXCR, one entry per CDR3 protein. The sample carries some 280,000 distinct CDR3 sequences, 9.5% to 10% recorded once. This specimen consisted of PBMCs from the stem cell graft donor, obtained from the stem cell graft. The source is a human donor who donated a stem cell graft to a child with SCID.

V and J are TRBV20-1 and TRBJ1-3, with D possibly matching TRBD1 (6 bases). Germline-derived CDR1 and CDR2 are DFQATT and SNEGSKA (reference sequence). The V gene lost 0 bases and the J gene lost 4 bases, with 13 bases spanning the gap. The CDR3 length is 15 residues. The CDR3 sequence: CSARDRAGAGNTIYF. CDR3 in DNA: TGCAGTGCTAGAGATCGGGCAGGGGCGGGAAACACCATATATTTT.

The chain couples TRBV2 to TRBJ2-7, with 8 bases lining up with TRBD1. Trimming removed 4 bases from V and 6 bases from J; junction bases left unmatched: 2. The length of the CDR3 is 12 residues. CDR1 and CDR2 from the germline V gene are SNHLY and FYNNEI. CDR3 sequence: CASSGTGTEQYF. The CDR3 region has the DNA TGTGCCAGCAGTGGGACAGGGACCGAGCAGTACTTC. The complete variable domain, with remaining parts taken from reference TRBV2 and TRBJ2-7, reads EPEVTQTPSHQVTQMGQEVILRCVPISNHLYFYWYRQILGQKVEFLVSFYNNEISEKSEIFDDQFSVERPDGSNFTLKIRSTKLEDSAMYFCASSGTGTEQYFGPGTRLTVT.

This clonotype was recorded many times. The J gene is TRBJ2-7, the V gene TRBV21-1; TRBD2 reflects the table's D call only, with no check against the DNA. TRBV21-1 is a documented pseudogene. The CDR3 contains 17 residues. The CDR3 protein is CASSKGAPWGNRYEQYF. CDR3 bases: TGTGCCAGCAGCAAAGGGGCCCCATGGGGGAATCGGTACGAGCAGTACTTC.

The chain carries TRBV20-1 and TRBJ2-6, with 8 bases lining up with TRBD1. CDR1 DFQATT and CDR2 SNEGSKA come from the germline V gene (reference sequence). The length of the CDR3 is 14 residues. Trimming removed 5 bases from V and 2 bases from J; junction bases left unmatched: 2. CDR3 in amino acids: CSALDRAGANVLTF. The CDR3 DNA sequence: TGCAGTGCTTTGGACAGGGCTGGGGCCAACGTCCTGACTTTC.

The sample holds a few counts of this clonotype. At one end, the junction sequence differs from germline, possibly due to a read error. V is TRBV19 and J is TRBJ2-2; D unclear. Germline V gives CDR1 LNHDA, CDR2 SQIVND (reference sequence). The CDR3 totals 14 residues. CDR3 sequence reads: CASSITANAGELFF. The DNA of the CDR3 is TGTGCCAGTAGTATTACCGCGAACGCCGGGGAGCTGTTTTTT.

This clonotype came up a few times. The chain has TRBV7-9 and TRBJ1-5; 9 positions match TRBD1. From germline, CDR1 is SEHNR and CDR2 FQNEAQ (reference sequence). The junction had 2 bases not matched to a gene; V was cut back by 3 bases and J by 5 bases. The CDR3 covers 14 residues. The CDR3 nucleotides are TGTGCCAGCAGCTTGGGACAGGGAGATCAGCCCCAGCATTTT. Encoded protein: CASSLGQGDQPQHF.

This clonotype was picked up many times. The chain has TRBV10-3 and TRBJ1-1, with 8 bases that match TRBD1. Trimming cost V 6 bases and J 4 bases; bases outside gene matches: 4. CDR1 ENHRY and CDR2 SYGVKD come from the germline V gene. The CDR3 is 13 residues long. The chain's CDR3 is CAIRDRASTEAFF. CDR3 sequence (DNA): TGTGCCATCAGGGACAGGGCGAGCACTGAAGCTTTCTTT.

This clonotype showed up just a few times. This chain uses TRBV5-1 with TRBJ1-2; a weak D match, TRBD1 (5 bases). The CDR3 loop spans 15 amino acids. Germline V CDR1 and CDR2: SGHRS, YFSETQ. V shed 4 bases and J shed 6 bases, with 19 bases lying between them. Written as DNA, the CDR3 is TGCGCCAGCAGCCCCTCGGAGACCAGGGCGGATGGCTACACCTTC. Its protein is CASSPSETRADGYTF.

The table lists this clonotype with a few counts. The CDR3 here is CASSLVGFFGGNTIYF. CDR3 nucleotides: TGTGCCAGCAGCTTGGTTGGTTTCTTCGGTGGAAACACCATATATTTT. The V call is TRBV5-8, the J call TRBJ1-3; no definite D call. This CDR3 region has 16 residues. The V gene's germline CDR1 is SGHTS and CDR2 YDEGEE. Between the trimmed V and J ends, which lost 0 bases and 3 bases, there was a span of 13 bases.

This clonotype was seen at least ten times. The V call is TRBV5-1, the J call TRBJ2-7; D remains ambiguous. This CDR3 is built from 11 residues. V dropped 3 bases and J dropped 4 bases, with 5 bases sitting between them. The germline gives CDR1 SGHRS, CDR2 YFSETQ. CDR3 sequence (DNA): TGCGCCAGCAGCTCCGGGTACGAGCAGTACTTC. As protein: CASSSGYEQYF.